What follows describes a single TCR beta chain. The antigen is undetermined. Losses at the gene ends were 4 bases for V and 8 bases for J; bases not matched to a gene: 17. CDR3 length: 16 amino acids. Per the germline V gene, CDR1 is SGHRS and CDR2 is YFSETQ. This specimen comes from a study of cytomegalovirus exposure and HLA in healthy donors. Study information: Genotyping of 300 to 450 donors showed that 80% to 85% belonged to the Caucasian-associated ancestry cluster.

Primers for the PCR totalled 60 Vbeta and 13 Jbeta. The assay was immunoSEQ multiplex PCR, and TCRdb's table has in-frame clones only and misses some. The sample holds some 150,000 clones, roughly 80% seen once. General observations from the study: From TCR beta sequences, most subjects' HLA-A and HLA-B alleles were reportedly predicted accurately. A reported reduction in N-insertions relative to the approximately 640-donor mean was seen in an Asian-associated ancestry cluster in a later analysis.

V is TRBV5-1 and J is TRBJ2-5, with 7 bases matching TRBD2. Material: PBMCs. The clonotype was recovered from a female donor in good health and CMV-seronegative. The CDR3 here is CASSTNRDYTLGTQYF. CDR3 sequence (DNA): TGCGCCAGCAGCACCAACCGGGACTACACCCTCGGAACCCAGTACTTC.